This TCR beta chain emerged from a study of identical twins. The CDR3 covers 13 residues. V shed 6 bases and J shed 1 base, with 13 bases lying between them. Per germline, CDR1 SQVTM and CDR2 ANQGSEA. All donors were healthy, and all were Caucasian. In this sample, this clonotype turned up a few times. Its target is not known. Study-wide points: Out-of-frame TCR alpha sharing in monozygotic twins exceeded recombination model predictions. Out-of-frame beta sequences exhibited a weaker degree of excess twin sharing.

A universal primer site was created by template switching, with the cDNA bearing unique molecular identifiers. TCRdb ran MiXCR on the 5' RACE reads and lists one entry per CDR3 protein. This repertoire shows 200,000 to 250,000 distinct CDR3 sequences, more than 12% found once; its top ten account for 8.5% to 10%. Sequencing was performed on memory (CD45RO+) T cells sorted from blood. V usage is TRBV29-1 and J usage is TRBJ2-7, with a possible D match to TRBD1 (6 bases). The TCR originated in a woman between 18 and 29 years old in good health. The CDR3 DNA sequence: TGCAGCGTAACGGGGCAGGGGTCCTACGAGCAGTACTTC. The encoded protein is CSVTGQGSYEQYF.